The 27 T cell receptor beta chains below all came from one sample that was sequenced in a study of chemoradiotherapy in HPV16-positive cancers. This table comes from immunoSEQ multiplex PCR, and its TCRdb copy is limited to in-frame clones, with some not included. There are about 19,000 clones in the sample; 75% to 90% occur only once, and roughly 3.7% lies in the top ten. Sequencing used blood, obtained from a patient who underwent chemoradiotherapy. The source of these receptors is a human donor with HPV-associated anogenital cancer.

V gene TRBV5-6 combines with J gene TRBJ2-5; D uncertain. Germline CDR1 is SGHDT and CDR2 is YYEEEE. CDR3 size: 15 residues. Trimming shortened V by 0 bases and J by 2 bases, and 11 bases separated the two germline ends. This chain's CDR3 is CASSLVALGQETQYF. The DNA of the CDR3 is TGTGCCAGCAGCTTGGTGGCCCTGGGGCAAGAGACCCAGTACTTC.

V and J are TRBV19 and TRBJ1-5, with a weak D call TRBD1 (5 bases). Trimming removed 3 bases from V and 6 bases from J, with 12 bases in between. This CDR3 has 14 amino acids. Germline CDR1 reads LNHDA; CDR2 reads SQIVND (reference sequence). DNA for the CDR3: TGTGCCAGTAGTATGGGGGGGGAGGGTCAGCCCCAGCATTTT. Amino acid sequence: CASSMGGEGQPQHF. The entire variable domain, with the rest obtained from reference TRBV19 and TRBJ1-5, is as follows: DGGITQSPKYLFRKEGQNVTLSCEQNLNHDAMYWYRQDPGQGLRLIYYSQIVNDFQKGDIAEGYSVSREKKESFPLTVTSAQKNPTAFYLCASSMGGEGQPQHFGDGTRLSIL.

CDR3 loop: CASSFGFGDSPLHF. Here the CDR3 DNA reads TGTGCCAGCAGCTTTGGATTCGGCGATTCACCCCTCCACTTT. The chain uses TRBV11-2 and TRBJ1-6, with unresolved D. Germline-derived CDR1 and CDR2 are SGHAT and FQNNGV. The CDR3 is made up of 14 amino acids. V was trimmed by 3 bases and J by 8 bases, leaving 11 bases between them.

V usage is TRBV5-1 and J usage is TRBJ2-5; tentative D call: TRBD2 (6 bases). CDR1 SGHRS and CDR2 YFSETQ come from the germline V gene. The CDR3 sequence is 13 residues long. V lost 4 bases, J lost 5 bases, and 12 bases lay in between. The CDR3 region is CASSETAGETQYF. DNA of the CDR3: TGCGCCAGCAGCGAAACGGCGGGGGAGACCCAGTACTTC.

This clone was seen only once. V usage is TRBV7-2 and J usage is TRBJ2-5, with D perhaps matching TRBD2 (6 bases). CDR1 SGHTA and CDR2 FQGNSA come from the germline V gene. The CDR3 is 14 amino acids. Deletions cut 4 bases from V and 4 bases from J, with 13 bases between. This CDR3 reads CASSYTRGRETQYF. CDR3 bases: TGTGCCAGCAGCTACACGCGGGGCCGAGAGACCCAGTACTTC. The entire variable domain, with the rest obtained from reference TRBV7-2 and TRBJ2-5, is as follows: GAGVSQSPSNKVTEKGKDVELRCDPISGHTALYWYRQSLGQGLEFLIYFQGNSAPDKSGLPSDRFSAERTGGSVSTLTIQRTQQEDSAVYLCASSYTRGRETQYFGPGTRLLVL.

The rearrangement uses TRBV18 and TRBJ1-2; 9 positions match TRBD1. Germline CDR1 is KGHSH and CDR2 is LQKENI. This CDR3 spans 16 amino acids. V was pared by 4 bases and J by 7 bases, with 13 bases of the junction left unmatched. The CDR3 spells CASSLGTGMDRGGYTF. The CDR3 DNA reads TGTGCCAGCTCACTCGGGACGGGCATGGACAGGGGTGGCTACACCTTC.

This clone has just one count. V is TRBV2 and J is TRBJ1-4; no firm D call. The V and J ends lost 8 bases and 6 bases respectively, with 10 bases between them. Per germline, CDR1 SNHLY and CDR2 FYNNEI. The CDR3 sequence is 12 residues long. The CDR3: CASQSDDEKLFF. The CDR3 bases are TGTGCCAGCCAAAGTGACGATGAAAAACTGTTTTTT.

This clone has a handful of counts. The chain recombines TRBV15 with TRBJ1-3; D ambiguous. Trimming left V 6 bases short and J 4 bases short, with 10 bases between. CDR3 length: 13 amino acids. The germline gives CDR1 LNHNV, CDR2 YYDKDF (reference sequence). For the CDR3, the DNA is TGTGCCACCAGTGTGGGAACCGGAAACACCATATATTTT. This gives the protein CATSVGTGNTIYF.

This sequence joins TRBV7-9 and TRBJ2-7; D remains ambiguous. V gave up 5 bases and J gave up 4 bases, with 12 bases separating them. The CDR3 is made up of 13 amino acids. CDR1 and CDR2 from the germline V gene are SEHNR and FQNEAQ (reference sequence). The CDR3 DNA follows: TGTGCCAGCAGCATTACATTAAAATACGAGCAGTACTTC. This sequence encodes CASSITLKYEQYF.

V usage is TRBV27 and J usage is TRBJ2-1; perhaps D is TRBD1 or TRBD2 (5 bases each). The CDR3 has 15 amino acids. Trimming took 6 bases from V and 8 from J, leaving 20 bases between them. Per germline, CDR1 MNHEY and CDR2 SMNVEV (reference sequence). The CDR3 region is CASRKFPGRDDEQFF. The CDR3, as DNA: TGTGCCAGCAGGAAATTCCCCGGAAGGGACGATGAGCAGTTCTTC.

The chain employs TRBV19 and TRBJ1-3; maybe TRBD1 (6 bases). Between the trimmed V and J ends, which lost 7 bases and 4 bases, there was a span of 11 bases. CDR3 length: 13 amino acids. Germline values: CDR1 LNHDA, CDR2 SQIVND (reference sequence). The CDR3 sequence: CASITGGGNTIYF. In DNA form, the CDR3 reads TGTGCCAGTATCACGGGGGGCGGAAACACCATATATTTT.

This clone was observed once. V is TRBV5-1 and J is TRBJ1-2; 8 nucleotides line up with TRBD1. There are 14 residues in the CDR3. The germline V gene has CDR1 SGHRS and CDR2 YFSETQ. V trimming: 3 bases; J trimming: 3 bases; junction bases outside the gene matches: 4. The CDR3 bases are TGCGCCAGCAGCTCCCTGACAGGGGACTATGGCTACACCTTC. Its translation: CASSSLTGDYGYTF.

V usage is TRBV7-9 and J usage is TRBJ1-4, with 7 bases identical to TRBD1. Looked up from germline, CDR1 is SEHNR and CDR2 is FQNEAQ (reference sequence). The CDR3 is 17 amino acids. The V and J ends lost 1 base and 0 bases, in that order; junction bases with no gene match: 5. In DNA, the CDR3 is TGTGCCAGCAGCTTAGAGTTGGGGACAGCAACTAATGAAAAACTGTTTTTT. Its protein product is CASSLELGTATNEKLFF.

This clone was recorded only once. The V call is TRBV6-1, the J call TRBJ2-5, with 9 bases that match TRBD1. The CDR3 sequence is 12 residues long. Trimming took 4 bases from V and 7 from J; bases not matched to a gene: 1. Germline CDR1 is MNHNS and CDR2 is SASEGT. The CDR3 here is CASSGTGVTQYF. The CDR3 region has the DNA TGTGCCAGCAGTGGGACAGGGGTGACCCAGTACTTC.

The chain joins TRBV7-6 to TRBJ2-3; D may match TRBD1 or TRBD2 (5 bases each). V lost 1 base and J 1 base, leaving 12 bases between the germline ends. The germline V gene encodes CDR1 SGHVS and CDR2 FNYEAQ. CDR3 length: 16 amino acids. The CDR3 loop is CASSLGKGRGTDTQYF. In nucleotides, the CDR3 is TGTGCCAGCAGCTTAGGCAAGGGGCGGGGCACAGATACGCAGTATTTT.

This clone was seen a handful of times. The chain links TRBV10-1 to TRBJ1-1; D is unclear. V was clipped by 3 bases and J by 3 bases, with 20 bases between them. This CDR3 is built from 17 residues. CDR1 and CDR2 from the germline V gene are WNHNN and SYGVQD (reference sequence). The CDR3 loop is CASSDQGLPRGDTEAFF. Written as DNA, the CDR3 is TGCGCCAGCAGTGACCAAGGACTGCCTCGTGGGGACACTGAAGCTTTCTTT.

The chain combines TRBV27 with TRBJ2-2, with D possibly being TRBD1 or TRBD2 (5 bases each). The CDR3 is 18 residues long. Germline V gene data show CDR1 as MNHEY and CDR2 as SMNVEV (reference sequence). V lost 3 bases to trimming and J lost 5 bases, with 22 bases between them. The CDR3, as DNA: TGTGCCAGCAGTTTTTTTCCGTGGGGCGATTCGGGGACCGGGGAGCTGTTTTTT. It codes for CASSFFPWGDSGTGELFF.

This clone was counted a single time. The V gene is TRBV7-9, the J gene TRBJ2-3; D is uncertain. Looked up from germline, CDR1 is SEHNR and CDR2 is FQNEAQ (reference sequence). This CDR3 region has 18 residues. V was clipped by 1 base and J by 2 bases, with 19 bases between them. CDR3 coding DNA: TGTGCCAGCAGCTTAGGCGCTCTCCCCGGAGCTTACACAGATACGCAGTATTTT. It translates to CASSLGALPGAYTDTQYF.

The rearrangement joins TRBV7-2 to TRBJ1-6, with no clear D. The V gene's germline CDR1 is SGHTA and CDR2 FQGNSA. The CDR3 is 15 amino acids. V shed 1 base and J shed 10 bases, with 14 bases lying between them. The CDR3 DNA is TGTGCCAGCAGCTTAGTAGGCGGGATTGGGTCACCCCTCCACTTT. Translating it yields CASSLVGGIGSPLHF.

This sequence joins TRBV7-2 and TRBJ1-3; tentatively, D is TRBD1 (5 bases). The V gene's germline CDR1 is SGHTA and CDR2 FQGNSA. The length of the CDR3 is 17 residues. The germline V and J ends were trimmed by 0 bases and 3 bases, with 15 bases remaining between them. CDR3: CASSLAVGGAGGNTIYF. CDR3 in DNA: TGTGCCAGCAGCTTAGCGGTCGGAGGGGCTGGTGGAAACACCATATATTTT.

The V and J genes are TRBV18 and TRBJ2-7, with D tentatively TRBD2 (5 bases). The CDR3 length is 15 residues. Germline V lookup: CDR1 KGHSH, CDR2 LQKENI. V was trimmed by 3 bases and J by 3 bases, leaving 15 bases between them. The CDR3 here is CASSPPVTTRYEQYF. Here the CDR3 DNA reads TGTGCCAGCTCACCCCCAGTGACTACGCGCTACGAGCAGTACTTC.

The gene calls are TRBV5-6 and TRBJ1-4; D possibly corresponds to TRBD1 (5 bases). CDR1 is SGHDT and CDR2 is YYEEEE in the germline V gene. V was pared by 2 bases and J by 7 bases, with 9 bases between. The CDR3 is 13 residues long. The CDR3 DNA reads TGTGCCAGCAGCTTAATCGGGGGTGAAAAACTGTTTTTT. Encoded protein: CASSLIGGEKLFF.

The chain uses TRBV11-2 and TRBJ2-5; 9 bases fit TRBD2. This CDR3 is built from 17 residues. Germline lookup yields CDR1 SGHAT and CDR2 FQNNGV. V lost 0 bases, J lost 3 bases, and 8 bases stayed unmatched. This chain's CDR3 is CASSLDLGAGGKETQYF. CDR3 in DNA: TGTGCCAGCAGCTTAGATCTCGGAGCGGGGGGTAAAGAGACCCAGTACTTC.

This clone was picked up one time. The rearrangement joins TRBV2 to TRBJ1-4; 10 bases are shared with TRBD1. With 4 bases clipped from V and 7 bases from J, the junction kept 3 bases outside the gene matches. The CDR3 runs 14 residues. CDR1 is SNHLY and CDR2 is FYNNEI in the germline V gene. CDR3 protein: CASSVGTGVEKLFF. The CDR3 DNA reads as TGTGCCAGCAGTGTGGGGACAGGGGTTGAAAAACTGTTTTTT.

The chain uses TRBV6-6 and TRBJ2-7; D may match TRBD1 or TRBD2 (5 bases each). Between the trimmed V and J ends, which lost 8 bases and 7 bases, there was a span of 15 bases. Germline CDR1 reads MNHNY; CDR2 reads SVGAGI (reference sequence). CDR3 size: 12 residues. CDR3 region: CASSRGGEEQYF. The CDR3 DNA sequence: TGTGCCAGCTCCCGTGGGGGAGAAGAGCAGTACTTC.

The gene calls are TRBV5-1 and TRBJ1-1, with TRBD1 identical over 7 bases. V gave up 1 base and J gave up 1 base; unmatched junction bases: 4. The CDR3 is 15 amino acids. Per germline, CDR1 SGHRS and CDR2 YFSETQ. The CDR3 DNA reads TGCGCCAGCAGCTTGACAGGGGTAGGGAACACTGAAGCTTTCTTT. It is translated as CASSLTGVGNTEAFF.

The chain carries TRBV9 and TRBJ2-1; TRBD2 matches 8 bases. V lost 7 bases, J lost 0 bases, and 21 bases stayed unmatched. In germline, CDR1 is SGDLS, CDR2 YYNGEE. The CDR3 has 20 residues. The chain's CDR3 is CASHEGRDQRGQSSYNEQFF. The CDR3 DNA follows: TGTGCCAGCCACGAGGGGAGGGATCAGCGGGGGCAGAGCTCCTACAATGAGCAGTTCTTC.